This TCR beta chain was found in a study of blood T cell repertoires in COVID-19. Here immunoSEQ multiplex PCR was the method, and the copy in TCRdb shows in-frame clones only, minus some. The sample has over 200,000 clones, 87% seen once. This clone occurred a few times. The junction departs from the called germline gene at one end, perhaps through a read error. Allocation to cohorts depended on clinical history reported by the participants. This CDR3 has 12 amino acids. The germline gives CDR1 SGHKS, CDR2 YYEKEE (reference sequence). Material for sequencing was PBMCs or T cells enriched from blood (not recorded which). The chain joins TRBV5-5 to TRBJ1-2; a weak D match, TRBD1 (6 bases). The TCR originated in a young man who had recovered from COVID-19. CDR3 loop: CASSLDRYGYTF. DNA of the CDR3: TGTGCCAGCAGTTTGGACAGATATGGCTACACCTTC.